These 21 T cell receptor beta chains were sequenced from one sample in a study of CD8+CD57+ T cells in acquired aplastic anemia. The sequenced patients had an expansion of CD8+CD57+ cells seen by flow cytometry. Profiling of TCR beta VDJ combinations and CDR3 sequences used genomic DNA as template. TCRdb re-called the reads through MiXCR, storing one row per CDR3 protein. The sample includes roughly 100,000 distinct CDR3 sequences, around two thirds of them seen just once. The sample taken for sequencing was sorted CD4+, CD8+, or CD8+CD57+ T cells (not recorded which) from PBMCs. The receptor set was obtained from a human donor with aplastic anemia.

This chain links TRBV10-3 with TRBJ2-5, with D uncertain. The CDR3 contains 12 residues. CDR1 ENHRY and CDR2 SYGVKD come from the germline V gene. The V gene lost 4 bases and the J gene lost 4 bases, with 7 bases spanning the gap. This chain's CDR3 is CAISGSAETQYF. The CDR3 nucleotides read TGTGCCATCAGTGGTTCAGCAGAGACCCAGTACTTC.

Concerning this clonotype: One end of the junction varies from germline; a read error may be responsible. The chain couples TRBV2 to TRBJ2-3; D unresolved. Germline CDR1 reads SNHLY; CDR2 reads FYNNEI. The CDR3 runs 14 residues. The CDR3 sequence is CASSGGFSTDTRYF. The DNA of the CDR3 is TGTGCCAGCAGTGGAGGCTTCAGCACAGATACGCGGTATTTT.

The chain uses TRBV24-1 and TRBJ2-7; 10 nucleotides agree with TRBD2. This CDR3 has 17 amino acids. The germline V gene has CDR1 KGHDR and CDR2 SFDVKD. The J segment lost 4 bases and the V segment lost 1 base, leaving 9 bases of the junction unmatched. The DNA of the CDR3 is TGTGCCACCAGTGATTTATCCGTACTAGCGGGGATGTACGAGCAGTACTTC. It specifies CATSDLSVLAGMYEQYF.

The table lists this clonotype with many counts. The V gene is TRBV19, the J gene TRBJ2-1; either TRBD1 or TRBD2 may fit D (5 bases each). The CDR3 sequence is 14 residues long. With 5 bases removed from V and 4 bases from J, the gap between germline ends came to 12 bases. The germline V gene encodes CDR1 LNHDA and CDR2 SQIVND (reference sequence). For the CDR3, the DNA is TGTGCCAGTAGTTCTGGGACCCGATACAATGAGCAGTTCTTC. This sequence encodes CASSSGTRYNEQFF. The variable domain in full, with the rest retrieved from reference TRBV19 and TRBJ2-1, is DGGITQSPKYLFRKEGQNVTLSCEQNLNHDAMYWYRQDPGQGLRLIYYSQIVNDFQKGDIAEGYSVSREKKESFPLTVTSAQKNPTAFYLCASSSGTRYNEQFFGPGTRLTVL.

This clonotype was detected many times. The chain links TRBV12-3 or TRBV12-4 to TRBJ2-7; maybe TRBD1 (6 bases). The CDR3 consists of 15 residues. V was cut by 5 bases and J by 0 bases, with 14 bases left in between. CDR3 in DNA: TGTGCCAGCAGTCCCACAGGGTACAGCTCCTACGAGCAGTACTTC. Its protein product is CASSPTGYSSYEQYF.

This chain uses TRBV9 with TRBJ2-7; D unclear. Trimming left V 0 bases short and J 2 bases short, with 9 bases between. The CDR3 is made up of 14 amino acids. Germline V gene lookup returns CDR1 SGDLS and CDR2 YYNGEE. CDR3 coding DNA: TGTGCCAGCAGCGTAGACTCGACCACCTACGAGCAGTACTTC. This codes for CASSVDSTTYEQYF. The full variable domain, its missing parts supplied by reference TRBV9 and TRBJ2-7, is DSGVTQTPKHLITATGQRVTLRCSPRSGDLSVYWYQQSLDQGLQFLIQYYNGEERAKGNILERFSAQQFPDLHSELNLSSLELGDSALYFCASSVDSTTYEQYFGPGTRLTVT.

This clonotype was detected only once. The chain uses TRBV20-1 and TRBJ2-3; 8 nucleotides agree with TRBD2. CDR1 and CDR2 from the germline V gene are DFQATT and SNEGSKA (reference sequence). The CDR3 loop spans 12 amino acids. J lost 3 bases, V lost 5 bases, and 1 base had no gene match. This CDR3 reads CSAGGGTDTQYF. DNA of the CDR3: TGCAGTGCTGGCGGGGGGACAGATACGCAGTATTTT.

This clonotype was found once. The genes are TRBV2 and TRBJ1-4; weak D call: TRBD1 (6 bases). Trimming left V 1 base short and J 6 bases short, with 12 bases between. This CDR3 is built from 15 residues. Germline CDR1 reads SNHLY; CDR2 reads FYNNEI. CDR3 sequence (DNA): TGTGCCAGCAGTGAAGGGGGGGCGAAGGATGAAAAACTGTTTTTT. It encodes CASSEGGAKDEKLFF.

This clonotype was counted a few times. The chain carries TRBV7-2 and TRBJ1-6; D not certain. Trimming left V 2 bases short and J 10 bases short, with 9 bases between. The CDR3 runs to 13 residues. CDR1 is SGHTA and CDR2 is FQGNSA in the germline V gene. CDR3 in DNA: TGTGCCAGCAGCTTAAAAACGAACTCACCCCTCCACTTT. It specifies CASSLKTNSPLHF.

Concerning this clonotype itself: This may come from a read error, since a much larger clone is one base off. The chain carries TRBV6-1 and TRBJ2-1; D might be TRBD2 (7 bases). The CDR3 contains 15 residues. Germline CDR1 and CDR2: MNHNS and SASEGT. The DNA of the CDR3 is TGTGCCAGCAGATGGGGGGGGCAAGTTTACACTGAGCAGTTCTTC. Its translation: CASRWGGQVYTEQFF.

This clonotype has only a few counts. The J gene is TRBJ2-1, the V gene TRBV25-1; D perhaps matches TRBD2 (5 bases). CDR1 and CDR2 (germline): MGHDK, SYGVNS. V dropped 3 bases and J dropped 5 bases, with 14 bases sitting between them. This CDR3 has 15 residues. Here the CDR3 DNA reads TGTGCCAGCAGTGATCCTTCAGACGGGAACAATGAGCAGTTCTTC. Residues: CASSDPSDGNNEQFF.

V is TRBV20-1 and J is TRBJ1-6, with a possible D match to TRBD1 (5 bases). The V gene lost 1 base and the J gene lost 13 bases, with 23 bases spanning the gap. The CDR3 runs 16 residues. Per the germline V gene, CDR1 is DFQATT and CDR2 is SNEGSKA (reference sequence). The CDR3 protein is CSARGSIGGLPVPLHF. The CDR3, as DNA: TGCAGTGCTAGAGGGTCGATCGGGGGACTGCCGGTTCCCCTCCACTTT.

This clonotype showed up just a few times. The chain combines TRBV20-1 with TRBJ2-3, with 8 bases identical to TRBD2. V lost 8 bases and J lost 5; bases outside the gene matches: 6. CDR3 length equals 12 residues. CDR1 and CDR2 (germline): DFQATT, SNEGSKA (reference sequence). For the CDR3, the DNA is TGCAGTCCCCGGGGGGGCAAAGATACGCAGTATTTT. As protein: CSPRGGKDTQYF.

The rearrangement links TRBV9 to TRBJ1-6; D unresolved. The germline V gene has CDR1 SGDLS and CDR2 YYNGEE. Trimming took off 6 bases at V and 9 bases at J, with 10 bases between the two ends. There are 12 residues in the CDR3. The CDR3 DNA sequence: TGTGCCAGCACCCTGCCTGGTTCACCCCTCCACTTT. It translates to CASTLPGSPLHF.

J is TRBJ1-1 and V is TRBV25-1; tentatively, D is TRBD1 (5 bases). Per germline, CDR1 MGHDK and CDR2 SYGVNS. Between the trimmed V and J ends, which lost 6 bases and 1 base, there was a span of 12 bases. The CDR3 covers 14 residues. Here the CDR3 DNA reads TGTGCCAGCAGGACCGGGACGAGGAACACTGAAGCTTTCTTT. It yields the protein CASRTGTRNTEAFF.

The V and J genes are TRBV15 and TRBJ2-7, with D maybe TRBD1 (5 bases). V lost 0 bases and J 4 bases, leaving 16 bases between the germline ends. Germline V gene sequence: CDR1 LNHNV, CDR2 YYDKDF (reference sequence). The CDR3 runs 16 residues. For the CDR3, the DNA is TGTGCCACCAGCAGAGACCGAGGACCCTCAGGGTACGAGCAGTACTTC. Its protein product is CATSRDRGPSGYEQYF. The whole variable domain, filled in from reference TRBV15 and TRBJ2-7, reads DAMVIQNPRYQVTQFGKPVTLSCSQTLNHNVMYWYQQKSSQAPKLLFHYYDKDFNNEADTPDNFQSRRPNTSFCFLDIRSPGLGDTAMYLCATSRDRGPSGYEQYFGPGTRLTVT.

The J gene is TRBJ2-7, the V gene TRBV20-1; D not certain. With 0 bases removed from V and 5 bases from J, the gap between germline ends came to 11 bases. The length of the CDR3 is 13 residues. Germline loops: CDR1 DFQATT, CDR2 SNEGSKA (reference sequence). In nucleotides, the CDR3 is TGCAGTGCTAGAGAACCTTATTTCCACGAGCAGTACTTC. Residues: CSAREPYFHEQYF.

This chain uses TRBV6-5 with TRBJ1-2, with a weak D call TRBD1 (5 bases). The CDR3 totals 14 residues. V gave up 1 base and J gave up 2 bases, with 8 bases separating them. Germline V lookup: CDR1 MNHEY, CDR2 SVGAGI. CDR3 nucleotide sequence: TGTGCCAGCAGTTACTGGCGGGGGAACTATGGCTACACCTTC. Translating gives CASSYWRGNYGYTF.

This clonotype has just a few counts. CDR3 loop: CASTVRPNTEAFF. CDR3 nucleotide sequence: TGTGCCAGCACCGTTAGGCCGAACACTGAAGCTTTCTTT. The rearrangement joins TRBV7-6 to TRBJ1-1; D call uncertain. The ends were cut back, 7 bases at V and 1 base at J, with 10 bases in the middle. CDR3 length equals 13 residues. CDR1 is SGHVS, CDR2 FNYEAQ, per germline. Supplemented by reference TRBV7-6 and TRBJ1-1, the full variable domain reads GAGVSQSPRYKVTKRGQDVALRCDPISGHVSLYWYRQALGQGPEFLTYFNYEAQQDKSGLPNDRFSAERPEGSISTLTIQRTEQRDSAMYRCASTVRPNTEAFFGQGTRLTVV.

In this sample, this clonotype turned up a few times. The CDR3 nucleotides read TGTGCCAGCAGCTTAGCAAGGCAGGGCGCGGTCACCCTCCACTTT. Its translation is CASSLARQGAVTLHF. The chain has TRBV7-2 and TRBJ1-6; TRBD1 is a possible D gene (5 bases). Germline loops: CDR1 SGHTA, CDR2 FQGNSA. The V and J ends lost 0 bases and 14 bases respectively, with 17 bases between them. CDR3 length: 15 residues.

The genes are TRBV20-1 and TRBJ2-1; 7 nucleotides align to TRBD2. Germline values: CDR1 DFQATT, CDR2 SNEGSKA (reference sequence). V gave up 6 bases and J gave up 12 bases; unmatched junction bases: 14. This CDR3 spans 13 amino acids. The CDR3 region has the DNA TGCAGTGCCAACTCGGGGGGAGGGCCGGTGCAGTTCTTC. This encodes CSANSGGGPVQFF.